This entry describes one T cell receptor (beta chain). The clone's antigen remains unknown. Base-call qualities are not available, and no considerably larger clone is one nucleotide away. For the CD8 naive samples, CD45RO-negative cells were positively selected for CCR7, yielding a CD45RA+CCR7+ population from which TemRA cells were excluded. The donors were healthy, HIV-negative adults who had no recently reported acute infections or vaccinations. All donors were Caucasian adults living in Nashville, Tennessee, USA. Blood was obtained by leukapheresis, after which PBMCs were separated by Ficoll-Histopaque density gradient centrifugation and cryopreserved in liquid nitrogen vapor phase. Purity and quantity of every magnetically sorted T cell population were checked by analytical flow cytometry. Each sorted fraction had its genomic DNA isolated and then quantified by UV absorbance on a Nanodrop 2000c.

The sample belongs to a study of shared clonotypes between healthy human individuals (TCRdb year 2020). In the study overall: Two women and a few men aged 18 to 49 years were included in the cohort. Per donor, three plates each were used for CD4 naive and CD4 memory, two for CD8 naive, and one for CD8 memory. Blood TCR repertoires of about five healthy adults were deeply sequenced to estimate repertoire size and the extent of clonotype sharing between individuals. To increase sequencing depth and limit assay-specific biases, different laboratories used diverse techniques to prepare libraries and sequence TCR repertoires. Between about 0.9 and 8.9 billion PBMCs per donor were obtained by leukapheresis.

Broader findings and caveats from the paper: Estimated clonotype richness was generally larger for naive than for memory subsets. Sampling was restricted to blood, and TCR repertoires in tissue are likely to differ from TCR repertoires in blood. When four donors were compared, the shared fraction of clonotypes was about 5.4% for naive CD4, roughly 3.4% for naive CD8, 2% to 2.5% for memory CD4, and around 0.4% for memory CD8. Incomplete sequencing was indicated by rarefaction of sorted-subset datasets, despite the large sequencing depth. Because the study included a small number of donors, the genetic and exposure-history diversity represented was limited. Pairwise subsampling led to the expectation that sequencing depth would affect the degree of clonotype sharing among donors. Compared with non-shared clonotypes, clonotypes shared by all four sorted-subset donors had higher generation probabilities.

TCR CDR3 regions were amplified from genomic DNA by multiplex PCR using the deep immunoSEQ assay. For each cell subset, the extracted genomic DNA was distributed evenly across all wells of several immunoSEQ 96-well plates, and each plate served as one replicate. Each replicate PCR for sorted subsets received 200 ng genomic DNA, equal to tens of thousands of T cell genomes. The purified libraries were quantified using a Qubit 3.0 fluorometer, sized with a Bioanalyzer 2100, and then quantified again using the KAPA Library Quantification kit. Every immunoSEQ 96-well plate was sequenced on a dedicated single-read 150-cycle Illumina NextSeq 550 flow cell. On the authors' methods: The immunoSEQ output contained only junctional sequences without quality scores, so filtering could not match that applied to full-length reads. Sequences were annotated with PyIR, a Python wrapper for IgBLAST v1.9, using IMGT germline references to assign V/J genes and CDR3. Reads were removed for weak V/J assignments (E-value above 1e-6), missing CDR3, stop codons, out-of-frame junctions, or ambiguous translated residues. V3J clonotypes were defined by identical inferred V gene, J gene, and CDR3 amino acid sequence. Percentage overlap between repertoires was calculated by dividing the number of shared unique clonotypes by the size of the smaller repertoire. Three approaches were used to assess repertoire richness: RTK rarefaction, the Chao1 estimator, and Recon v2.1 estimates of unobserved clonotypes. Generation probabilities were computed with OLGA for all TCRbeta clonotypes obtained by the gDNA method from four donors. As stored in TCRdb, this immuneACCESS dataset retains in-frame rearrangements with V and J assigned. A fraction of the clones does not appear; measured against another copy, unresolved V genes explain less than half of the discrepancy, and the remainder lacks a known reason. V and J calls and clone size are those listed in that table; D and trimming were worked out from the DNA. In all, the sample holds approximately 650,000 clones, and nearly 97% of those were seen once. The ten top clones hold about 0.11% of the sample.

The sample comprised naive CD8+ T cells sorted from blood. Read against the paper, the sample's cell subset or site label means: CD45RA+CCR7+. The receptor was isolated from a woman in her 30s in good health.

This receptor carries the CDR3 CASSQGAETQYF. In nucleotides, the sequence is TGTGCCAGCAGCCAAGGAGCGGAGACCCAGTACTTC. The chain was built from TRBV16 and TRBJ2-5, with no confidently assigned D gene. Its CDR3 holds 12 amino acids, cysteine through phenylalanine. Only the CDR3 region is kept as DNA, spanning 36 bases read in frame from base 1. Trimming removed 2 bases from V and 5 bases from J, leaving 6 bases between the germline ends. From a lookup of the germline V gene, CDR1 and CDR2 are KGHSY and FQNENV.